A selection of T cell receptor beta chains follows, all from one sample in a study of cytomegalovirus exposure and HLA in healthy donors. Measured with immunoSEQ multiplex PCR; TCRdb has only the in-frame clones, and not every one. The sample includes approximately 50,000 clones, approximately 52% of them seen just once. The sample comprised PBMCs. The receptor source for this set is a human donor in good health. Each CDR3 is given with its conserved first and last residue. D genes are given only for firm matches. For some rows the clone size is stated as once, few or many, or as a class when expanded; others skip it.

D gene	J gene	V gene	clone size	CDR3 protein	CDR3 DNA
-	TRBJ1-1	TRBV15	-	CATSRDTGNTEAFF	TGTGCCACCAGCAGAGATACGGGTAACACTGAAGCTTTCTTT
TRBD1	TRBJ1-2	TRBV6-5	-	CASSYLDRGVYGYTF	TGTGCCAGCAGTTACTTAGACAGGGGGGTCTATGGCTACACCTTC
-	TRBJ2-2	TRBV19	-	CASSIQRGLATGELFF	TGTGCCAGTAGTATACAGCGAGGGTTGGCCACCGGGGAGCTGTTTTTT
TRBD1	TRBJ2-3	TRBV5-1	few	CASSSTGANTDTQYF	TGCGCCAGCAGCTCGACAGGGGCCAACACAGATACGCAGTATTTT
TRBD2	TRBJ2-3	TRBV10-2	-	CASSEGAGASPQYF	TGCGCCAGCAGTGAGGGAGCGGGGGCCTCTCCCCAGTATTTT
-	TRBJ1-5	TRBV6-1	-	CASSLDRDQPQHF	TGTGCCAGCAGTCTGGACAGAGATCAGCCCCAGCATTTT
-	TRBJ2-5	TRBV4-2	-	CASSQDVAGRETQYF	TGTGCCAGCAGCCAAGATGTGGCAGGGCGAGAGACCCAGTACTTC
-	TRBJ2-5	TRBV7-9	once	CASSPAVSGTQYF	TGTGCCAGCAGCCCTGCGGTTAGCGGGACCCAGTACTTC
-	TRBJ1-1	TRBV29-1	once	CSGLGQGGPSTEAFF	TGCAGCGGCCTCGGTCAAGGGGGACCTAGCACTGAAGCTTTCTTT
TRBD2	TRBJ2-5	TRBV9	-	CASSVATGAGETQYF	TGTGCCAGCAGCGTAGCTACCGGAGCGGGGGAGACCCAGTACTTC
-	TRBJ2-7	TRBV7-9	few	CASSPQGGQDYYEQYF	TGTGCCAGCAGCCCCCAGGGGGGTCAGGACTACTACGAGCAGTACTTC
TRBD2	TRBJ2-1	TRBV5-5	-	CASSLPSGGAGDEQFF	TGTGCCAGCAGCTTGCCGAGCGGGGGGGCCGGCGATGAGCAGTTCTTC
-	TRBJ1-1	TRBV4-1	-	CASSQGSRTDSNTEAFF	TGCGCCAGCAGCCAAGGGTCGAGGACAGACTCCAACACTGAAGCTTTCTTT
-	TRBJ1-1	TRBV6-5	-	CASSYGGRVEAFF	TGTGCCAGCAGTTACGGGGGGAGGGTTGAAGCTTTCTTT
-	TRBJ2-1	TRBV13	-	CASSLYREPVGEQFF	TGTGCCAGCAGCTTGTACCGGGAACCGGTGGGTGAGCAGTTCTTC
-	TRBJ2-5	TRBV7-8	few	CASRKGGFQETQYF	TGTGCCAGCAGAAAGGGGGGGTTCCAAGAGACCCAGTACTTC
TRBD1	TRBJ1-1	TRBV7-8	-	CASSSYRTGGLTEAFF	TGTGCCAGCAGCTCGTATCGGACAGGGGGCCTCACTGAAGCTTTCTTT
TRBD1	TRBJ2-7	TRBV19	-	CASSLAWDRGYEQYF	TGTGCCAGTAGCCTCGCTTGGGACAGGGGCTACGAGCAGTACTTC
-	TRBJ2-7	TRBV7-2	-	CASSSRSTGYEQYF	TGTGCCAGCAGCTCTCGGTCGACAGGCTACGAGCAGTACTTC
TRBD1	TRBJ2-5	TRBV5-5	-	CASSLEVMPGQGAGETQYF	TGTGCCAGCAGCTTGGAAGTAATGCCGGGACAGGGAGCGGGAGAGACCCAGTACTTC
-	TRBJ1-1	TRBV5-1	medium-sized	CASRLGQNTEAFF	TGCGCCAGCAGACTTGGACAGAACACTGAAGCTTTCTTT
-	TRBJ1-1	TRBV27	-	CASSLYGVTEAFF	TGTGCCAGCAGTTTATACGGGGTCACTGAAGCTTTCTTT
-	TRBJ1-3	TRBV5-1	-	CASSLGASSGNTIYF	TGCGCCAGCAGCTTGGGAGCGAGCTCTGGAAACACCATATATTTT
TRBD1	TRBJ1-4	TRBV29-1	few	CSVDGQGQGKLFF	TGCAGCGTTGACGGACAGGGCCAAGGAAAACTGTTTTTT
-	TRBJ2-2	TRBV6-5	few	CASSYYGSPGLGELFF	TGTGCCAGCAGTTACTACGGGTCTCCAGGGCTCGGGGAGCTGTTTTTT
-	TRBJ2-7	TRBV15	-	CATSREWPEQYF	TGTGCCACCAGCAGAGAATGGCCCGAGCAGTACTTC
TRBD2	TRBJ2-5	TRBV7-2	few	CASSFQGGGGETQYF	TGTGCCAGCAGCTTCCAGGGCGGGGGGGGAGAGACCCAGTACTTC
-	TRBJ1-1	TRBV10-3	-	CAISESGPENTEAFF	TGTGCCATCAGTGAGTCGGGGCCGGAAAACACTGAAGCTTTCTTT
TRBD1	TRBJ1-1	TRBV5-6	few	CASSLAIGTVNTEAFF	TGTGCCAGCAGCTTGGCAATCGGGACAGTCAATACTGAAGCTTTCTTT
-	TRBJ1-1	TRBV7-3	-	CASSPEFDTEAFF	TGTGCCAGCAGCCCTGAGTTTGACACTGAAGCTTTCTTT
-	TRBJ1-1	TRBV19	few	CASRTGLYTEAFF	TGTGCCAGTAGAACAGGGCTGTACACTGAAGCTTTCTTT
TRBD1	TRBJ2-7	TRBV6-5	-	CASSRQGSYEQYF	TGTGCCAGCAGTCGACAGGGCTCCTACGAGCAGTACTTC
-	TRBJ1-5	TRBV2	-	CASSLPGGSNQPQHF	TGTGCCAGCAGCCTTCCCGGGGGGAGCAATCAGCCCCAGCATTTT
TRBD1	TRBJ2-1	TRBV4-1	-	CASSPNRGNEQFF	TGCGCCAGCAGCCCAAACAGGGGCAATGAGCAGTTCTTC
TRBD1	TRBJ2-7	TRBV4-1	-	CASSQVPRDRAGEQYF	TGCGCCAGCAGCCAGGTCCCCCGGGACAGGGCCGGCGAGCAGTACTTC
-	TRBJ1-2	TRBV7-9	-	CASSSPSVWGYTF	TGTGCCAGCAGCTCCCCTTCGGTTTGGGGCTACACCTTC
-	TRBJ1-3	TRBV5-6	few	CASSLANGVGNTIYF	TGTGCCAGCAGCTTGGCCAACGGGGTTGGAAACACCATATATTTT
-	TRBJ1-2	TRBV10-2	-	CATVTENYGYTF	TGCGCCACCGTGACAGAGAACTATGGCTACACCTTC
TRBD1	TRBJ2-5	TRBV13	-	CASRGRSTGGGGQETQYF	TGTGCCAGCAGGGGAAGATCTACAGGGGGCGGGGGACAAGAGACCCAGTACTTC
TRBD1	TRBJ2-7	TRBV19	few	CASSSPWTGASGEQYF	TGTGCCAGTAGTTCCCCGTGGACAGGGGCGTCGGGGGAGCAGTACTTC
TRBD1	TRBJ1-2	TRBV5-1	-	CASSLGTTGFDGYTF	TGCGCCAGCAGCTTGGGGACGACAGGGTTTGATGGCTACACCTTC
TRBD1	TRBJ2-7	TRBV7-9	-	CASSSLDRGDYEQYF	TGTGCCAGCAGCTCCCTAGACAGGGGGGACTACGAGCAGTACTTC
TRBD1	TRBJ2-3	TRBV19	-	CASSEGQGTDTQYF	TGTGCCAGTAGTGAGGGACAGGGTACGGATACGCAGTATTTT
-	TRBJ2-1	TRBV30	few	CAWSVSVGDNEQFF	TGTGCCTGGAGTGTATCGGTCGGTGACAATGAGCAGTTCTTC
TRBD1	TRBJ1-2	TRBV4-3	-	CASSQDFNEGARGYTF	TGCGCCAGCAGCCAAGATTTTAACGAGGGGGCGAGAGGCTACACCTTC
TRBD1	TRBJ1-1	TRBV29-1	once	CSADRGNTEAFF	TGCAGCGCAGACAGGGGGAACACTGAAGCTTTCTTT
TRBD1	TRBJ2-2	TRBV9	-	CASGRDRMNTGELFF	TGTGCCAGTGGCCGGGACAGGATGAACACCGGGGAGCTGTTTTTT
-	TRBJ1-2	TRBV7-9	-	CASSLGDTGRRGYTF	TGTGCCAGCAGCTTAGGGGACACGGGCCGGAGAGGCTACACCTTC
-	TRBJ2-3	TRBV4-1	-	CASSQVGLGGATQYF	TGCGCCAGCAGCCAAGTGGGCCTTGGGGGGGCGACGCAGTATTTT
-	TRBJ1-1	TRBV2	few	CASNPPDRRISEAFF	TGTGCCAGCAATCCACCTGACAGGAGGATATCTGAAGCTTTCTTT
TRBD1	TRBJ2-5	TRBV11-2	-	CASSLIWDSQETQYF	TGTGCCAGCAGCCTTATCTGGGACAGCCAAGAGACCCAGTACTTC
TRBD1	TRBJ1-6	TRBV27	-	CASSLTPGQGNSPLHF	TGTGCCAGCAGTTTAACACCGGGACAGGGTAATTCACCCCTCCACTTT
-	TRBJ1-1	TRBV29-1	-	CSGLIGFLNTEAFF	TGCAGCGGACTTATCGGGTTTTTGAACACTGAAGCTTTCTTT
TRBD2	TRBJ2-3	TRBV5-1	few	CASSRLGAGGPDTQYF	TGCGCCAGCAGCCGTCTCGGGGCGGGGGGGCCAGATACGCAGTATTTT
TRBD2	TRBJ2-5	TRBV6-5	few	CASSATGGGSETQYF	TGTGCCAGCAGTGCCACGGGCGGGGGGTCAGAGACCCAGTACTTC